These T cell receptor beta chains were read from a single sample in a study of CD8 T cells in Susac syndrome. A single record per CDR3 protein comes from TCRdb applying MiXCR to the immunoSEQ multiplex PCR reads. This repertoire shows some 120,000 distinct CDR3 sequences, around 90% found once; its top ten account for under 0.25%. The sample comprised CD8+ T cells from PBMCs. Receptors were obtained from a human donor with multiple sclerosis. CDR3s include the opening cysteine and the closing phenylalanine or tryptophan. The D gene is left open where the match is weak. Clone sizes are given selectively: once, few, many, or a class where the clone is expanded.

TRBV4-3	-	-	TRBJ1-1	TGCGCCAGCAGCCAAGATGGGGCAGGGCCCTGGTCGATGAACACTGAAGCTTTCTTT	CASSQDGAGPWSMNTEAFF
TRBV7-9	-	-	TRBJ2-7	TGTGCCAGCAGCCCCACGTTACCGGGGGAGCAGTACTTC	CASSPTLPGEQYF
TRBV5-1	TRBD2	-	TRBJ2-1	TGCGCCAGCAGCTCGGCGGGAGGGCTGGTAGTTGAGCAGTTCTTC	CASSSAGGLVVEQFF
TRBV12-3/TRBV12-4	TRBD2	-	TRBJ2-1	TGTGCCAGCAGTTATGAGGGACTAGCGGGAGGTGGTGAGCAGTTCTTC	CASSYEGLAGGGEQFF
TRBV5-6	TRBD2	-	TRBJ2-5	TGTGCCAGCAGCCCTACTAGCGGGGGGCAAGAGACCCAGTACTTC	CASSPTSGGQETQYF
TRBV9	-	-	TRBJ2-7	TGTGCCAGCAGCCCCCTTGGGGGGGCATCCTACGAGCAGTACTTC	CASSPLGGASYEQYF
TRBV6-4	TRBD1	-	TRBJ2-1	TGTGCCAGTACCCCCACACAGGGGGCCGATGAGCAGTTCTTC	CASTPTQGADEQFF
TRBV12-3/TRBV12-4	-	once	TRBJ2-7	TGTGCCAGCAGGGGGGAGCGTCTCGAGCAGTACTTC	CASRGERLEQYF
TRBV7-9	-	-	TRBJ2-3	TGTGCCAGCAGCTCCCCGGGCCACATGAATACGCAGTATTTT	CASSSPGHMNTQYF
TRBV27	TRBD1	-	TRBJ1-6	TGTGCCACAAGCCTCGACAGGGTCAATTCACCCCTCCACTTT	CATSLDRVNSPLHF
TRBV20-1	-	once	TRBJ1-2	TGCAGGGGGGGGGACTATGGCTACACCTTC	CRGGDYGYTF
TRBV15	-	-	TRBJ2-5	TGTGCCACTTCACCTAATAGCGGCGAGACCCAGTACTTC	CATSPNSGETQYF
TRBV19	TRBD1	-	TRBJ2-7	TGTGCCAGTAGCTTCCGGGACAGGGGCGAGCAGTACTTC	CASSFRDRGEQYF